This T cell receptor beta chain emerged from a study of OX40 agonist ivuxolimab in advanced cancers. Turning to the study itself: Of the participants, roughly 40% had some prior anti-PD-1, anti-PD-L1 or anti-CTLA-4 therapy, which was allowed.

Produced via immunoSEQ multiplex PCR; TCRdb's table is partial and in-frame only. The sample has roughly 56,000 clones; 65% to 90% are singletons. Trimming stripped 8 bases from V and 1 base from J, with 8 bases between. Germline lookup yields CDR1 GTSNPN and CDR2 SVGIG (reference sequence). The CDR3 runs to 12 residues. The gene calls are TRBV30 and TRBJ1-4, with no clear D. Sample: CD4+ or CD8+ T cells sorted from blood, taken in a trial of the OX40 agonist ivuxolimab. The sequence was collected from an adult with an advanced solid tumor such as melanoma, head and neck, liver or kidney cancer. The CDR3 sequence is CAVTETNEKLFF. CDR3 nucleotide sequence: TGTGCCGTGACCGAAACTAATGAAAAACTGTTTTTT.